The subject of this entry is one T cell receptor (beta chain). The data were taken from a study of OX40 agonist ivuxolimab in advanced cancers. Per germline, CDR1 SGHVS and CDR2 FQNEAQ. Trimming took off 3 bases at V and 2 bases at J, with 13 bases between the two ends. The CDR3 contains 15 residues. Libraries were prepared by immunoSEQ multiplex PCR; TCRdb keeps only in-frame clonotypes and omits some of them. In the table there are about 61,000 clones, 70% to 90% of which are singletons. This receptor was taken from an adult with an advanced solid tumor such as melanoma, head and neck, liver or kidney cancer. The specimen was CD4+ or CD8+ T cells sorted from blood, collected in a trial of the OX40 agonist ivuxolimab. J is TRBJ1-2 and V is TRBV7-8; D is uncertain. The CDR3 protein is CASSFATQVNYGYTF. CDR3 DNA: TGTGCCAGCAGCTTTGCCACCCAGGTGAACTATGGCTACACCTTC.